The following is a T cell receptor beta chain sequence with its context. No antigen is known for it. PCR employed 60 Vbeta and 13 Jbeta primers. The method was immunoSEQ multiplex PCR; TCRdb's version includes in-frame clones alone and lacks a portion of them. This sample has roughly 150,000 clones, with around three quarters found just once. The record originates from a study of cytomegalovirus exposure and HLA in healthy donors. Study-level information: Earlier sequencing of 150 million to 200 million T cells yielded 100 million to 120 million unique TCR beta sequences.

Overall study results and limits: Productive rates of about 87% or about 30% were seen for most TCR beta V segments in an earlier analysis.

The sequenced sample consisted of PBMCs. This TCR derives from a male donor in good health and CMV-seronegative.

The CDR3 DNA reads as TGTGCCAGCAGCGTCAGCGGGAAAGAGACCCAGTACTTC. Encoded protein: CASSVSGKETQYF. The chain employs TRBV9 and TRBJ2-5, with 7 bases that match TRBD2. The CDR3 is 13 amino acids. Germline lookup yields CDR1 SGDLS and CDR2 YYNGEE. J lost 3 bases, V lost 2 bases, and 1 base had no gene match. The whole variable domain, remainder taken from reference TRBV9 and TRBJ2-5, is DSGVTQTPKHLITATGQRVTLRCSPRSGDLSVYWYQQSLDQGLQFLIQYYNGEERAKGNILERFSAQQFPDLHSELNLSSLELGDSALYFCASSVSGKETQYFGPGTRLLVL.